The rows below give T cell receptor beta chains drawn from one sample of a study of blood T cell repertoires in COVID-19. The data were produced by immunoSEQ multiplex PCR, yet TCRdb's version contains in-frame clones alone and is incomplete. The sample has 65,000 to 75,000 clones, approximately 87% seen once. Specimen: peripheral blood. These TCRs come from a man aged 45-65 years with active COVID-19. Both conserved end residues are part of each CDR3. Fields, in order: V gene, CDR3 protein.

TRBV20-1 | CSAALADTQYF
TRBV6-5 | CASKKGEGTNYGYTF
TRBV11-3 | CASRGTGVSNSPLHF
TRBV27 | CASRRAGDLYEQYF
TRBV29-1 | CSVEDPTMTSRGIQYF
TRBV6-2/TRBV6-3 | CASSYSLTSGSSYNEQFF
TRBV6-5 | CASRPTGGGQPQHF
TRBV3-1/TRBV3-2 | CASSRRTSRQETQYF
TRBV7-9 | CASSRGQGEGEKLFF
TRBV5-5 | CASSLAPTGYYEQYF
TRBV11-2 | CASSATGTQYF
TRBV6-5 | CASTGQEYYEQYF
TRBV7-9 | CASSRPGTGNSPLHF
TRBV24-1 | CATSPGLAAGEQFF
TRBV29-1 | CSADPLAANTDTQYF
TRBV2 | CAINTGTSGRTDTQYF
TRBV11-3 | CASSLGGMNTEAFF
TRBV30 | CAWRLTGGRPGYTF
TRBV7-2 | CASSLFGQGAWLYF
TRBV7-2 | CASSPDGVSKNIQYF
TRBV7-8 | CASSPPRTDGWKAYNEQFF
TRBV5-5 | CASSLVGRSYEQYF
TRBV2 | CASRGRMPVGEQFF
TRBV18 | CASSPGTSGGLDEQFF
TRBV28 | CASSPTGITTNEKLFF
TRBV6-5 | CASKLDRGNYGYTF
TRBV4-2 | CASSQGWEGQEGTQYF
TRBV5-4 | CASSLFRGSSYNEQFF
TRBV10-3 | CAITPGLAGPGEQYF
TRBV7-2 | CASRRDIGNQPQHF
TRBV6-2/TRBV6-3 | CASSPPEASNHNEQFF
TRBV27 | CASSLSSPRGWQYF
TRBV18 | CASSPRPGVYEQYF
TRBV15 | CATRADGNNEQFF
TRBV7-2 | CASSGRGSVGSNQPQHF
TRBV7-9 | CASSLYGPNTEAFF
TRBV5-1 | CASSQDRGGKRKKLFF
TRBV28 | CASGGEGLQPQHF
TRBV7-2 | CASSLAGLANEQFF
TRBV7-2 | CASSLAQGRSPLHF
TRBV7-3 | CASSAAGTSGIYEQYF
TRBV11-2 | CASRLGRGETQYF
TRBV4-3 | CASSQAPPPVNIQYF
TRBV13 | CASARKLTGDLYGYTF
TRBV27 | CASSLTGSVYTF
TRBV29-1 | CSGGTGWGTEAFF
TRBV9 | CASSVDAGGDREQYF
TRBV7-2 | CASSTGTGWREQYF
TRBV7-3 | CASSASGTSRNEQFF
TRBV7-2 | CASSSTSGTADTQYF
TRBV6-2/TRBV6-3 | CASSQSRGRDGYTF